Below, one T cell receptor (beta chain) is given with its context. Its antigen is unknown. No base qualities exist here, and no much larger clone lies one base off it. Because repertoires were sampled repeatedly during chemoradiotherapy, clonal expansion in the tumor microenvironment could be followed. The sample originates from a study of chemoradiotherapy in HPV16-positive cancers (dated by TCRdb to 2021 to 2024). Regarding the complete study: Functional T-cell assays on cells from a couple of HPV16-positive patients defined candidate HPV-specific T-cell clones and common TCR motifs. Whether T-cell immunity against the HPV oncoproteins E6 and E7 changes during chemoradiotherapy and whether survival is affected by this immunity were examined in the study. The candidate HPV-specific TCRs and motifs were subsequently tracked in TCR repertoires obtained from roughly 78 patients with HPV-related cancers. Here is what the overall study found, with its caveats: In HPV16-positive patients, expansion of HPV-responsive T cells during chemoradiotherapy was associated with improved recurrence-free survival. Expansion of candidate HPV-specific clones and E7-related TCR motifs was observed in the tumor microenvironment during treatment, whereas no such expansion was observed for non-HPV-specific T cells. The functional definition of HPV-specific T cells came from only two HPV16-positive patients, and the survival association was reported for HPV16-positive patients.

Receptors were amplified or captured by the immunoSEQ multiplex PCR assay. TCRdb stores this immuneACCESS table with in-frame sequences only. Part of the clones is absent; in the studies checked, under half of the shortfall reflects unresolved V genes, and no reason is known for the rest. The sample profile shows roughly 1,800 clones; about 96% of them were found once. Of the sample, 2% to 2.5% falls within the top ten clones. From V the trimming removes 2 bases and from J it removes 2 bases, while the gene matches leave 4 bases of the junction unaccounted for. The germline V gene sets CDR1 to MNHEY and CDR2 to SVGAGI. The CDR3 numbers 15 residues from cysteine through phenylalanine. The CDR3 DNA has 45 bases and is translated from base 1.

The source of this sequence is a human donor with HPV-associated anogenital cancer. The receptor chain draws on TRBV6-5 and TRBJ2-3, with TRBD1 identical over 7 junction bases. This specimen consisted of tumor tissue, obtained from a patient who underwent chemoradiotherapy. Here is the DNA: TGTGCCAGCAGTTACCGGGACAGACTCACAGATACGCAGTATTTT. Its coded protein is CASSYRDRLTDTQYF.